This T cell receptor (beta chain) was captured by sequencing in a study of shared clonotypes between healthy human individuals (dated by TCRdb to 2019 to 2021). Describing the broader study: The cohort included three men and two women between 18 and 49 years of age. For each donor, three plates each were used for CD4 naive and CD4 memory, two plates were used for CD8 naive, and one plate was used for CD8 memory. Leukapheresis yielded between about 0.85 and 10 billion PBMCs per donor. To increase sequencing depth and limit assay-specific biases, TCR repertoire library preparation and sequencing were carried out by different laboratories using diverse techniques. The study deeply sequenced blood TCR repertoires of about 5 healthy adults to estimate repertoire size and the extent of clonotype sharing between individuals.

Using the deep immunoSEQ assay, multiplex PCR amplified TCR CDR3 regions from genomic DNA. Genomic DNA extracted from each cell subset was distributed evenly over all wells of several immunoSEQ 96-well plates, and each plate served as one replicate. For sorted subsets, each replicate PCR was loaded with about 0.2 ug genomic DNA, equivalent to some 27,000 T cell genomes. Purified libraries were measured with a Qubit 3.0 fluorometer, size-checked on a Bioanalyzer 2100, and measured again with the KAPA Library Quantification kit. Every immunoSEQ 96-well plate was sequenced on a separate single-read 150-cycle Illumina NextSeq 550 flow cell. Under the source paper's analysis protocol: Because the immunoSEQ output held only junctional sequences and lacked quality scores, the filtering could not match the filtering applied to full-length reads. Sequences were annotated with PyIR, a Python wrapper for IgBLAST v1.9, using IMGT germline references to assign V/J genes and CDR3. Reads were filtered out if the reads had weak V/J assignments (E-value above 1e-6), no CDR3, stop codons, out-of-frame junctions, or ambiguous translated residues. V3J clonotypes were defined by identical inferred V gene, J gene, and CDR3 amino acid sequence. The percentage overlap between two repertoires was calculated by dividing the number of shared unique clonotypes by the size of the smaller repertoire. RTK rarefaction, the Chao1 estimator, and Recon v2.1 estimates of unobserved clonotypes were used to assess repertoire richness. OLGA was used to compute generation probabilities for all TCRbeta clonotypes that the gDNA method yielded from a few donors. TCRdb provides this immuneACCESS table in a form limited to in-frame rearrangements. Some clones are lacking; in checked studies, under half of them reflect an unresolved V gene, and why the rest are absent is not known. For V, J and clone size, that table is used; D and trimming come from the DNA. For this sample the table gives about 2.3 million clones, of which just over 90% were detected only once. Together, the top ten hold around 0.4% of the sample.

Study-wide conclusions, independent of this receptor: Only blood was sampled, and tissue TCR repertoires likely differ from those in blood. Across several donors, about 5.2% of naive CD4, approximately 3.6% of naive CD8, roughly 2.3% of memory CD4, and approximately 0.42% of memory CD8 clonotypes were shared. Because the study included only a small number of donors, the genetic and exposure-history diversity represented was limited. Compared with non-shared clonotypes, clonotypes shared by all four sorted-subset donors had higher generation probabilities. Based on pairwise subsampling, the degree of clonotype sharing among donors was expected to be affected by sequencing depth. Naive subsets generally had larger estimated clonotype richness than memory subsets did. Incomplete sequencing was indicated by rarefaction of sorted-subset datasets, despite the large sequencing depth.

The CDR3, cysteine through phenylalanine, is 16 amino acids long. Only CDR3 DNA remains: 48 bases, in frame from the first base. CDR1 and CDR2 are drawn from the germline V gene: MDHEN, SYDVKM. Relative to germline, V is 4 bases shorter and J is 1 base shorter, with 14 bases between their ends. The donors were healthy, HIV-negative adults who had no recently reported acute infections or vaccinations. All donors were Caucasian adults living in Nashville, Tennessee, USA. CD4+ T cells were enriched through magnetic negative selection, after which naive cells were positively selected on CD45RA and the remaining negative fraction served as the memory subset. After blood collection by leukapheresis, PBMCs were isolated using Ficoll-Histopaque density gradient centrifugation and then cryopreserved in the vapor phase of liquid nitrogen. Analytical flow cytometry was used to check the purity and quantity of each magnetically sorted T cell population. Genomic DNA was isolated from every sorted fraction and measured by UV absorbance on a Nanodrop 2000c.

Note on this clone: It lacks a known antigen. No base-level quality is on record; no much larger clone is a single base apart.

The chain joins TRBV28 to TRBJ1-3, and TRBD1 may be the D gene, going by 5 matching bases. The sample consisted of naive CD4+ T cells from PBMCs. The sample's cell subset or site label, in plain terms: CD45RA+ positively selected. This clonotype originated in a man younger than 35 in good health. Some clones in this sample may be carry-over from other donors' samples. In nucleotide form, the sequence is TGTGCCAGCAGTTCGTCGGGGGACGGATCTGGAAACACCATATATTTT. Translated, this is CASSSSGDGSGNTIYF.